One sample yielded the 19 T cell receptor beta chains listed below, sequenced in a study of shared clonotypes between healthy human individuals. The protocol was immunoSEQ multiplex PCR, while the TCRdb copy is restricted to in-frame clones and leaves out a portion. The table has some 500,000 clones, 95% to 97% seen once; the top ten hold 0.05% to 0.07%. Input material: naive CD4+ T cells sorted from blood. As to subset: CD45RA+ positively selected. Source of these receptors: a young woman in good health.

V is TRBV7-2 and J is TRBJ2-5; maybe TRBD2 (5 bases). This CDR3 has 15 amino acids. V dropped 3 bases and J dropped 7 bases, with 18 bases sitting between them. From germline, CDR1 is SGHTA and CDR2 FQGNSA. The CDR3 DNA follows: TGTGCCAGCAGCTTGGACTCCTCTCCGTCCAGGACCCAGTACTTC. It yields the protein CASSLDSSPSRTQYF.

V usage is TRBV27 and J usage is TRBJ1-2; D is ambiguous. CDR1 MNHEY and CDR2 SMNVEV come from the germline V gene (reference sequence). The V and J ends lost 3 bases and 4 bases respectively, with 9 bases between them. CDR3 length: 13 residues. The CDR3 loop reads CASSFASSYGYTF. The CDR3 nucleotides read TGTGCCAGCAGTTTCGCTAGCAGCTATGGCTACACCTTC.

The chain couples TRBV4-2 to TRBJ2-1, with 7 bases lining up with TRBD2. CDR1 is LGHNA, CDR2 YNFKEQ, per germline. CDR3 length: 15 amino acids. With V trimmed by 4 bases and J by 8 bases, 11 bases remained unmatched. CDR3 region: CASSLTQREVDEQFF. In DNA, the CDR3 is TGTGCCAGCAGCCTTACCCAGCGGGAAGTTGATGAGCAGTTCTTC.

This clone was observed a single time. This chain joins TRBV7-9 and TRBJ1-1; weak D call: TRBD1 (5 bases). Germline CDR1 reads SEHNR; CDR2 reads FQNEAQ (reference sequence). This CDR3 spans 17 amino acids. V gave up 5 bases and J gave up 1 base, with 20 bases separating them. The CDR3 region has the DNA TGTGCCAGCAGCCTTAAGCAGGGACGGCTTCAGAACACTGAAGCTTTCTTT. This sequence encodes CASSLKQGRLQNTEAFF.

The genes are TRBV5-1 and TRBJ2-7; D may be TRBD1 or TRBD2 (5 bases each). V was cut by 4 bases and J by 7 bases, with 21 bases left in between. Germline CDR1 reads SGHRS; CDR2 reads YFSETQ. This CDR3 spans 15 amino acids. The CDR3 nucleotides are TGCGCCAGCAGCACCGCGCTGGGGGAAACCAAGGAGCAGTACTTC. It specifies CASSTALGETKEQYF.

The chain couples TRBV9 to TRBJ2-1; TRBD2 aligns across 11 bases. The V gene end was trimmed by 0 bases and the J gene end by 8 bases; junction bases not matched to a gene: 7. The germline V gene has CDR1 SGDLS and CDR2 YYNGEE. This CDR3 region has 16 residues. The DNA of the CDR3 is TGTGCCAGCAGCGTAGGGGTAGCGGGAGGGAGTGATGAGCAGTTCTTC. Its translation is CASSVGVAGGSDEQFF.

The V and J genes are TRBV2 and TRBJ2-3, with unresolved D. Germline values: CDR1 SNHLY, CDR2 FYNNEI. V lost 7 bases to trimming and J lost 9 bases, with 17 bases between them. The CDR3 runs to 13 residues. The CDR3 region has the DNA TGTGCCAGCAATGGTCGGTCGGCCCGGACGCAGTATTTT. This sequence encodes CASNGRSARTQYF.

CDR3 nucleotide sequence: TGTGCCAGCAGCCAAGGACTAGCGGGAGGGGTAAAAGCCAAAAACATTCAGTACTTC. Translation gives CASSQGLAGGVKAKNIQYF. The chain combines TRBV4-2 with TRBJ2-4, with 14 bases aligning to TRBD2. The germline V gene encodes CDR1 LGHNA and CDR2 YNFKEQ. CDR3 length: 19 residues. V shed 1 base, J shed 0 bases, and the junction held 5 bases outside the gene matches.

The chain uses TRBV28 and TRBJ2-7, with D possibly matching TRBD2 (6 bases). Between the trimmed V and J ends, which lost 4 bases and 3 bases, there was a span of 16 bases. Germline assignment: CDR1 MDHEN and CDR2 SYDVKM. The CDR3 is made up of 15 amino acids. The CDR3 nucleotides are TGTGCCAGCAGTTCCGCGGCGGGATACAGCTACGAGCAGTACTTC. Protein: CASSSAAGYSYEQYF. Full variable domain (missing parts from reference TRBV28 and TRBJ2-7): DVKVTQSSRYLVKRTGEKVFLECVQDMDHENMFWYRQDPGLGLRLIYFSYDVKMKEKGDIPEGYSVSREKKERFSLILESASTNQTSMYLCASSSAAGYSYEQYFGPGTRLTVT.

The chain uses TRBV15 and TRBJ2-2; possibly TRBD1 for D (5 bases). The germline V gene has CDR1 LNHNV and CDR2 YYDKDF (reference sequence). The CDR3 extends over 16 amino acids. Trimming removed 0 bases at V and 1 base at J, with 9 bases between. The CDR3 region has the DNA TGTGCCACCAGCAGAGAGAAGGGGCGGAACACCGGGGAGCTGTTTTTT. The encoded protein is CATSREKGRNTGELFF.

This clone has a handful of counts. V usage is TRBV19 and J usage is TRBJ1-3; no definite D call. Germline CDR1 LNHDA, CDR2 SQIVND (reference sequence). The germline V and J ends were trimmed by 7 bases and 0 bases, with 10 bases remaining between them. The CDR3 length is 14 residues. Written as DNA, the CDR3 is TGTGCCAGTACGGCGGCGAACTCTGGAAACACCATATATTTT. Its protein product is CASTAANSGNTIYF.

V and J are TRBV27 and TRBJ1-3; D unclear. Germline values: CDR1 MNHEY, CDR2 SMNVEV (reference sequence). V gave up 7 bases and J gave up 0 bases, with 7 bases separating them. The CDR3 is 13 amino acids. The CDR3, as DNA: TGTGCCAGCATGGGCCTCTCTGGAAACACCATATATTTT. Translated: CASMGLSGNTIYF.

The chain links TRBV19 to TRBJ1-1; D perhaps matches TRBD1 (5 bases). The CDR3 has 15 residues. The germline CDR1 and CDR2 sequences are LNHDA and SQIVND (reference sequence). V lost 3 bases to trimming and J lost 0 bases, with 11 bases between them. The CDR3, as DNA: TGTGCCAGTAGTATTTCAGGGACGGTGAACACTGAAGCTTTCTTT. Translation: CASSISGTVNTEAFF.

This chain links TRBV6-5 with TRBJ2-7; possibly TRBD2 for D (6 bases). V shed 2 bases and J shed 3 bases, with 11 bases lying between them. The CDR3 runs 14 residues. Germline V gene data show CDR1 as MNHEY and CDR2 as SVGAGI. CDR3 loop: CASSYGGNYYEQYF. The CDR3 bases are TGTGCCAGCAGTTACGGCGGGAATTACTACGAGCAGTACTTC.

This chain uses TRBV19 with TRBJ1-3, with TRBD1 matching over 9 bases. J gave up 4 bases and V 5 bases, and 9 bases lay outside the gene matches. The CDR3 sequence is 16 residues long. Germline V gene lookup returns CDR1 LNHDA and CDR2 SQIVND (reference sequence). CDR3 region: CASSAIQGARGNTIYF. In DNA, the CDR3 is TGTGCCAGTAGTGCAATACAGGGGGCGCGAGGAAACACCATATATTTT.

The CDR3 reads CASSATGGDEKLFF. In DNA, the CDR3 is TGTGCCAGCAGCGCGACAGGGGGGGATGAAAAACTGTTTTTT. V usage is TRBV9 and J usage is TRBJ1-4; 9 nucleotides agree with TRBD1. V shed 3 bases, J shed 6 bases, and the junction held 3 bases outside the gene matches. From germline, CDR1 is SGDLS and CDR2 YYNGEE. CDR3 length: 14 amino acids.

The chain employs TRBV29-1 and TRBJ2-5; D call uncertain. CDR3 size: 14 residues. V was pared by 4 bases and J by 7 bases, with 19 bases between. Germline lookup yields CDR1 SQVTM and CDR2 ANQGSEA. The CDR3 is CSVGREPLDGTQYF. CDR3 coding DNA: TGCAGCGTTGGGAGAGAACCCCTAGACGGGACCCAGTACTTC.

J is TRBJ2-7 and V is TRBV27; D unclear. The CDR3 totals 14 residues. Trimming cost V 4 bases and J 1 base, with 11 bases left between them. The V gene's germline CDR1 is MNHEY and CDR2 SMNVEV (reference sequence). The CDR3: CASSSRGVSYEQYF. For the CDR3, the DNA is TGTGCCAGCAGTTCCAGAGGAGTTTCCTACGAGCAGTACTTC.

The chain couples TRBV2 to TRBJ1-2; D might be TRBD1 (6 bases). The germline V gene has CDR1 SNHLY and CDR2 FYNNEI. The CDR3 has 14 residues. Trimming shortened V by 7 bases and J by 7 bases, and 19 bases separated the two germline ends. The CDR3 DNA reads TGTGCCAGCACCCAATCCACAGGGTTTTCTGGCTACACCTTC. Its protein product is CASTQSTGFSGYTF.